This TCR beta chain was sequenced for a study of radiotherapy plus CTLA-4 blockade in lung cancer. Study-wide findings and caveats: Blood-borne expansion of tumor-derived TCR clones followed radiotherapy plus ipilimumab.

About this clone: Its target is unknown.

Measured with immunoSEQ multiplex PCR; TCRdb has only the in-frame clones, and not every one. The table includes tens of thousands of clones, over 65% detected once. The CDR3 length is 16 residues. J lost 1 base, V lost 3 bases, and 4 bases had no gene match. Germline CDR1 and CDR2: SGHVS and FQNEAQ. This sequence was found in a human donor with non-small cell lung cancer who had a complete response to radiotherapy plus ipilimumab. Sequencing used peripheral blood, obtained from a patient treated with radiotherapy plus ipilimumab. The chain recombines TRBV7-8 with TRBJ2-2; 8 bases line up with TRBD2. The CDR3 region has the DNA TGTGCCAGCAGCTTGAGGACTAGCAAGAACACCGGGGAGCTGTTTTTT. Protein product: CASSLRTSKNTGELFF.